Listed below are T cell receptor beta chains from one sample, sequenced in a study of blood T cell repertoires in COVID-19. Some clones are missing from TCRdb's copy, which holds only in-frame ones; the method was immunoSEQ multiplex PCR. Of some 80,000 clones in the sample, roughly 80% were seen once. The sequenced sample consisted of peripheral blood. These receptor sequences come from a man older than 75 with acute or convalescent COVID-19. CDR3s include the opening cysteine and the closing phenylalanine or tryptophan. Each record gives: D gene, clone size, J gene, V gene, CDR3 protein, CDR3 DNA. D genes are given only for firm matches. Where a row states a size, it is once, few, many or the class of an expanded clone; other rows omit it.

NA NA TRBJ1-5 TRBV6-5 CASSQLLGNQPQHF TGTGCCAGCAGTCAGTTGTTGGGCAATCAGCCCCAGCATTTT
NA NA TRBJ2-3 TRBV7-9 CASLAGRADTQYF TGTGCCAGCTTGGCGGGGAGAGCAGATACGCAGTATTTT
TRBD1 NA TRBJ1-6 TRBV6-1 CASSEPGTVNSPLHF TGTGCCAGCAGTGAACCCGGGACAGTGAATTCACCCCTCCACTTT
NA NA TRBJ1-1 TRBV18 CASSLGIGGTEAFF TGTGCCAGCTCACTTGGAATAGGGGGCACTGAAGCTTTCTTT
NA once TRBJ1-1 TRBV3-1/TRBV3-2 CASSQTGMNTEAFF TGTGCCAGCAGCCAAACAGGAATGAACACTGAAGCTTTCTTT
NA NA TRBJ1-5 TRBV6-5 CASSPGGGHNQPQHF TGTGCCAGCAGTCCAGGTGGGGGCCACAATCAGCCCCAGCATTTT
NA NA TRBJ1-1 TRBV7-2 CASSPRYRANAEAFF TGTGCCAGCAGCCCCAGGTACAGGGCGAACGCTGAAGCTTTCTTT
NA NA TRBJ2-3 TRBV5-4 CASSLGGGSTDTQYF TGTGCCAGCAGCTTAGGGGGGGGGAGCACAGATACGCAGTATTTT
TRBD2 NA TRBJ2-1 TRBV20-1 CSASLLAGVSSYNEQFF TGCAGTGCTAGTCTGCTAGCGGGGGTGAGCTCCTACAATGAGCAGTTCTTC
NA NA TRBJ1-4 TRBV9 CASSVSDRMWEKLFF TGTGCCAGCAGCGTAAGTGACAGGATGTGGGAAAAACTGTTTTTT
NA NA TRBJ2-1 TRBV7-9 CASSLRLTGDHNEQFF TGTGCCAGCAGCCTCCGACTTACGGGGGACCACAATGAGCAGTTCTTC
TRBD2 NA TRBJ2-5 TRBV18 CASSPSGGRGETQYF TGTGCCAGCTCACCCTCCGGGGGGAGGGGAGAGACCCAGTACTTC
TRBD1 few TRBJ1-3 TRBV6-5 CASRWDRGGNTIYF TGTGCCTCCCGATGGGACAGGGGGGGAAACACCATATATTTT
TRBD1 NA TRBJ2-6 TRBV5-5 CASSFQGQGLSGANVLTF TGTGCCAGCAGCTTTCAGGGACAGGGCCTCTCTGGGGCCAACGTCCTGACTTTC
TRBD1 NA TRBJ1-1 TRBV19 CASSNTGTGGTEAFF TGTGCCAGTAGTAATACCGGGACAGGGGGGACTGAAGCTTTCTTT
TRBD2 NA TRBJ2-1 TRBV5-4 CASSLERGAAYNEQFF TGTGCCAGCAGCTTGGAGCGGGGGGCGGCCTACAATGAGCAGTTCTTC
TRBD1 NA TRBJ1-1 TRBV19 CASSIGSGQRMNTEAFF TGTGCCAGTAGTATAGGTTCGGGACAGAGAATGAACACTGAAGCTTTCTTT
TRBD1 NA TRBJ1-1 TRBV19 CASGQGISRNTEAFF TGTGCCAGCGGACAGGGTATTAGTAGGAACACTGAAGCTTTCTTT
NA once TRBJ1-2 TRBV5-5 CASSFGTDYGYTF TGTGCCAGCAGCTTTGGAACAGATTATGGCTACACCTTC
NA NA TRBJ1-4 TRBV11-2 CASSQRGGNEKLFF TGTGCCAGCAGCCAACGGGGTGGGAATGAAAAACTGTTTTTT
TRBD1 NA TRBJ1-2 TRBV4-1 CASSLGTVTNYGYTF TGCGCCAGCAGCCTCGGGACAGTAACTAACTATGGCTACACCTTC
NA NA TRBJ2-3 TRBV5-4 CASSYRGPSTDTQYF TGTGCCAGCAGCTATAGAGGGCCGAGCACAGATACGCAGTATTTT
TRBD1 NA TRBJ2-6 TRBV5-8 CASSLRTGGAGANVLTF TGTGCCAGCAGCTTGCGGACAGGGGGCGCTGGGGCCAACGTCCTGACTTTC
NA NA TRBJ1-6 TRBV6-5 CASSRAAPYNSPLHF TGTGCCAGCAGTCGAGCGGCTCCCTATAATTCACCCCTCCACTTT
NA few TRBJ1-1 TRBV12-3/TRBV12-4 CASTATVNTEAFF TGTGCCAGCACCGCAACAGTGAACACTGAAGCTTTCTTT
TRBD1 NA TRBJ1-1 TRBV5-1 CASSLAGGSEAFF TGCGCCAGCAGCTTGGCAGGGGGCTCTGAAGCTTTCTTT
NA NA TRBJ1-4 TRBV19 CASSIGVPGEKLFF TGTGCCAGTAGTATAGGCGTTCCAGGGGAAAAACTGTTTTTT
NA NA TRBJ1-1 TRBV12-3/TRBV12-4 CASSFGSNTEAFF TGTGCCAGCAGCTTCGGGAGTAACACTGAAGCTTTCTTT
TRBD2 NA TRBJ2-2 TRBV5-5 CASKELAGGTGELFF TGTGCCAGCAAGGAACTAGCGGGGGGGACCGGGGAGCTGTTTTTT
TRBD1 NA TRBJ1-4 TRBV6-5 CASRKQGQGNEKLFF TGTGCCAGCAGAAAACAGGGGCAGGGTAATGAAAAACTGTTTTTT
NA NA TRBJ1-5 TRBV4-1 CASSQPALGGNQPQHF TGCGCCAGCAGCCAACCGGCGCTTGGGGGGAATCAGCCCCAGCATTTT
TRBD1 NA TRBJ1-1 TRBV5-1 CASSLGSGGGTEAFF TGCGCCAGCAGCTTGGGCTCAGGGGGAGGCACTGAAGCTTTCTTT
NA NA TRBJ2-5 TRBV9 CASSVDFQETQYF TGTGCCAGCAGCGTAGACTTCCAAGAGACCCAGTACTTC
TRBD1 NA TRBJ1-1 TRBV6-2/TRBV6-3 CASSSTRIYRDRGRPNTEAFF TGTGCCAGCAGTTCGACTCGAATTTACCGGGACAGGGGGCGACCGAACACTGAAGCTTTCTTT
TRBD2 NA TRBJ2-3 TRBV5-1 CASSGLAGGPDTQYF TGCGCCAGCAGCGGTCTAGCGGGGGGGCCCGATACGCAGTATTTT
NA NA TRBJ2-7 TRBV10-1 CASSVGLGSEQYF TGCGCCAGCAGTGTCGGACTGGGCAGCGAGCAGTACTTC
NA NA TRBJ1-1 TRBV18 CASSLTPPNTEAFF TGTGCCAGCTCACTGACACCCCCGAACACTGAAGCTTTCTTT
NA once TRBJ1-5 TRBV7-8 CASSLAGDYQPQHF TGTGCCAGCAGCTTAGCTGGGGACTATCAGCCCCAGCATTTT
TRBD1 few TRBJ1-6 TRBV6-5 CASSITGTANSPLHF TGTGCCAGCAGTATAACCGGGACAGCTAATTCACCCCTCCACTTT
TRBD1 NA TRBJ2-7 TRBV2 CASSEGRGLSYEQYF TGTGCCAGCAGTGAAGGCAGGGGGCTCTCCTACGAGCAGTACTTC
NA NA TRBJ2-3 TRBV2 CASKRGGSTDTQYF TGTGCCAGCAAAAGGGGGGGGAGCACAGATACGCAGTATTTT
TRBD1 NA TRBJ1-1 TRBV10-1 CASSGTGDLSTEAFF TGCGCCAGCAGTGGGACAGGGGATTTGAGCACTGAAGCTTTCTTT